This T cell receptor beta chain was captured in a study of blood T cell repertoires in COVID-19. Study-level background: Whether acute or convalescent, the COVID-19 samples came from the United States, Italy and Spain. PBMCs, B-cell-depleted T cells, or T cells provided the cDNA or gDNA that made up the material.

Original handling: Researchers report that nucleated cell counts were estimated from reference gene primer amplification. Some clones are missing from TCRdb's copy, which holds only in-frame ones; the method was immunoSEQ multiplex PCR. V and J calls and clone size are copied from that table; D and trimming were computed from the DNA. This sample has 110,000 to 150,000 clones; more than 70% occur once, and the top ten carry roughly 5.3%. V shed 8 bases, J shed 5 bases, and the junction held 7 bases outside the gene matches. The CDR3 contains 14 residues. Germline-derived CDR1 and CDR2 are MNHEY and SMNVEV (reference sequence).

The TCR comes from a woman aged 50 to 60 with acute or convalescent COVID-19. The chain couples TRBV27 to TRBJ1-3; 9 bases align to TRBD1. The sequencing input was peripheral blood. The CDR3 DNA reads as TGTGCCAGCGCCCCGACAGGGGGACGAAACACCATATATTTT. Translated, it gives CASAPTGGRNTIYF.